The T cell receptor (beta chain) described here comes from a study of T cell changes during pregnancy in multiple sclerosis. Clones were read by immunoSEQ multiplex PCR, and TCRdb kept only the in-frame ones, dropping some. The table shows some 53,000 clones, with roughly 92% occurring only once. V was trimmed by 1 base and J by 0 bases, leaving 21 bases between them. The CDR3 length is 20 residues. Germline V gene lookup returns CDR1 MDHEN and CDR2 SYDVKM. The table lists this clone with a count of one. The sequence derives from a female donor with multiple sclerosis, enrolled in a pregnancy study. V and J are TRBV28 and TRBJ1-4; perhaps TRBD1 as D (6 bases). Sequenced material: CD4+ T cells from peripheral blood mononuclear cells, taken in the third trimester of pregnancy. The CDR3 region has the DNA TGTGCCAGCAGTTTATTGAGTAAAACAGGGCTTTGGGCAACTAATGAAAAACTGTTTTTT. It codes for CASSLLSKTGLWATNEKLFF.